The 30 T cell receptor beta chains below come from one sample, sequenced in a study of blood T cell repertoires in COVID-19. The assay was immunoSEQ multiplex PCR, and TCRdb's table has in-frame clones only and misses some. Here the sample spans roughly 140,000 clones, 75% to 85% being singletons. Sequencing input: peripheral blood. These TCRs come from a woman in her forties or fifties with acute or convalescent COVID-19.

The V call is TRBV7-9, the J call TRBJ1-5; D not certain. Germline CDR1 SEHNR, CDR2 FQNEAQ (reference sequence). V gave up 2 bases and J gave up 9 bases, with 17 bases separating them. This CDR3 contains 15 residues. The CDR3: CASSLSVDGIRPQHF. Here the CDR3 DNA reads TGTGCCAGCAGCTTATCTGTGGACGGGATAAGGCCCCAGCATTTT.

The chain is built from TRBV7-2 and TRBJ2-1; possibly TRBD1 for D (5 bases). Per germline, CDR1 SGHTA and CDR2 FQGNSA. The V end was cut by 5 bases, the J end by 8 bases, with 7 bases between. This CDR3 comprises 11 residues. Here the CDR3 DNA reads TGTGCCAGCAGCCCAGGGTATGAGCAGTTCTTC. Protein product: CASSPGYEQFF.

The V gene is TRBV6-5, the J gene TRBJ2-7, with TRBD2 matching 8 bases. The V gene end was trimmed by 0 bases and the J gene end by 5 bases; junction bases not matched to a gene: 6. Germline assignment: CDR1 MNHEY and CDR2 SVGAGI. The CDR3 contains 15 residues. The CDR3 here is CASSYSRRGGDEQYF. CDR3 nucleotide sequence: TGTGCCAGCAGTTACTCGAGACGGGGGGGCGACGAGCAGTACTTC.

The CDR3 spells CASGQGQVTGELFF. The DNA of the CDR3 is TGTGCCAGCGGGCAGGGACAGGTAACCGGGGAGCTGTTTTTT. The chain links TRBV28 to TRBJ2-2; 8 nucleotides agree with TRBD1. Germline assignment: CDR1 MDHEN and CDR2 SYDVKM. The junction had 7 bases not matched to a gene; V was cut back by 8 bases and J by 5 bases. The CDR3 contains 14 residues.

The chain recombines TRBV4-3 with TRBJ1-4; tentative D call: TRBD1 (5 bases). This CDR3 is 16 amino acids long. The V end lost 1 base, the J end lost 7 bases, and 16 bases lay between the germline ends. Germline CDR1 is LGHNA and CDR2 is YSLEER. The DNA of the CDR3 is TGCGCCAGCAGCCAAGCCCCACGGGGCGGGAGTGAAAAACTGTTTTTT. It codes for CASSQAPRGGSEKLFF.

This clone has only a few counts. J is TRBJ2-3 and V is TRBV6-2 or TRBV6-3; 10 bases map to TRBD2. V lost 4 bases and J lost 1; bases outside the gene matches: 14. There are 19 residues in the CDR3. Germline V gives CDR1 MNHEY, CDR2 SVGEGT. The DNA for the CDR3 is TGTGCCAGCAGTTCCCCTGGGACTAGCGCCGCAATTGGCACAGATACGCAGTATTTT. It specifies CASSSPGTSAAIGTDTQYF.

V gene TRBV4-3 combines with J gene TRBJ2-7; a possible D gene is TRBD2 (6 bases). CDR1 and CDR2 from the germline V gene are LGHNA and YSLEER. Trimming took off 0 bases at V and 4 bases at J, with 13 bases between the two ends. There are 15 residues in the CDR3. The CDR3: CASSQDVGGRYEQYF. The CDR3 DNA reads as TGCGCCAGCAGCCAAGATGTCGGGGGAAGGTACGAGCAGTACTTC.

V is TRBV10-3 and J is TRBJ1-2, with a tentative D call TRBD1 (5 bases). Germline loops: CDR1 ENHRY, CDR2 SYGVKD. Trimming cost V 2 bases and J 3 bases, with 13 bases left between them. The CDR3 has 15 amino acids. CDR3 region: CAISEPGEGHYGYTF. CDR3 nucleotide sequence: TGTGCCATCAGTGAGCCCGGGGAGGGGCACTATGGCTACACCTTC.

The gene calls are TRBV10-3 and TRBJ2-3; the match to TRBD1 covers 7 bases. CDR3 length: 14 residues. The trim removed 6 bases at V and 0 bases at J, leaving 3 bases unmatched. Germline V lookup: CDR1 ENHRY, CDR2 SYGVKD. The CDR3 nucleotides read TGTGCCATCAGGGGGACAGCTAGCACAGATACGCAGTATTTT. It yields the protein CAIRGTASTDTQYF.

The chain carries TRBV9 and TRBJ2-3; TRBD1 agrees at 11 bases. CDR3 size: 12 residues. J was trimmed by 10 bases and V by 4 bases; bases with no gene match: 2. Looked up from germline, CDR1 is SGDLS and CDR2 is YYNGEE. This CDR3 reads CASSQGQGAQYF. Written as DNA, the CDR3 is TGTGCCAGCAGCCAGGGACAGGGGGCGCAGTATTTT.

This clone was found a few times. The DNA of the CDR3 is TGTGCCAGCACTGTGGTAGGCGGAGGAGATACGCAGTATTTT. It translates to CASTVVGGGDTQYF. The chain has TRBV6-5 and TRBJ2-3, with a tentative D call TRBD2 (5 bases). The germline gives CDR1 MNHEY, CDR2 SVGAGI. This CDR3 region has 14 residues. V lost 7 bases and J 5 bases, leaving 16 bases between the germline ends.

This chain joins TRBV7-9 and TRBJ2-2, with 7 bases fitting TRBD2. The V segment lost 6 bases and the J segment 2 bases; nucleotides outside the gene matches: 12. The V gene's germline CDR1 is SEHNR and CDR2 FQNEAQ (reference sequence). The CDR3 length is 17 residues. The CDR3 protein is CASRPRGGGDNTGELFF. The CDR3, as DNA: TGTGCCAGCAGGCCCCGCGGCGGGGGTGACAACACCGGGGAGCTGTTTTTT.

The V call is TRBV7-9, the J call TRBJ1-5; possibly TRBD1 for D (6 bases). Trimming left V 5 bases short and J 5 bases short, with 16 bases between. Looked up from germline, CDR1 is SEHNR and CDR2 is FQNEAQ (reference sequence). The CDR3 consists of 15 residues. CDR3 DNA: TGTGCCAGCAGCCGTGGGACAACCGGCGATCAGCCCCAGCATTTT. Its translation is CASSRGTTGDQPQHF.

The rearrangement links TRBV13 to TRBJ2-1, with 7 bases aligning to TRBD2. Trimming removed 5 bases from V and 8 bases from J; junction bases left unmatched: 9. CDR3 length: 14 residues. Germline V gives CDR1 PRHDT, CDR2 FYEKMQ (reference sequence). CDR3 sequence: CASSPRTSPHEQFF. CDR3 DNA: TGTGCCAGCAGCCCGAGGACTAGTCCCCATGAGCAGTTCTTC.

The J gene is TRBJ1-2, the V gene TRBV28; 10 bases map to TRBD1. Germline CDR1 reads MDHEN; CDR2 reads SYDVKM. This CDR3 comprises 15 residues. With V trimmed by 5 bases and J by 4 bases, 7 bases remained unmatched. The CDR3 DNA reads TGTGCCAGCAGTGTAGGGACAGGGGTTTTCTATGGCTACACCTTC. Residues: CASSVGTGVFYGYTF.

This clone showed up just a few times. CDR3 DNA sequence: TGTGCCAGCACCCCGGGACAGGGGAACACAGATACGCAGTATTTT. This gives the protein CASTPGQGNTDTQYF. This chain connects TRBV7-2 to TRBJ2-3; 10 bases match TRBD1. V dropped 7 bases and J dropped 2; count of bases not matched to a gene: 6. In germline, CDR1 is SGHTA, CDR2 FQGNSA. The CDR3 is made up of 15 amino acids.

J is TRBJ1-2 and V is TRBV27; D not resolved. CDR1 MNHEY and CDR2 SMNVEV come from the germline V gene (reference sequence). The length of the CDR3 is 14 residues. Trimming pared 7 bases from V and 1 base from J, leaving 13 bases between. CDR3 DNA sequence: TGTGCCAGCACTCCTACCGGGGTTAACTATGGCTACACCTTC. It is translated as CASTPTGVNYGYTF.

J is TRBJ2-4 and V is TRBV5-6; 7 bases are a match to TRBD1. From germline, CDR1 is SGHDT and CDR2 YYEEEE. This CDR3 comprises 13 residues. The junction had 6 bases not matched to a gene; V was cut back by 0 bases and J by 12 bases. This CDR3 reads CASSLGGQPHQYF. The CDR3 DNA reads TGTGCCAGCAGCTTGGGGGGACAGCCCCATCAGTACTTC.

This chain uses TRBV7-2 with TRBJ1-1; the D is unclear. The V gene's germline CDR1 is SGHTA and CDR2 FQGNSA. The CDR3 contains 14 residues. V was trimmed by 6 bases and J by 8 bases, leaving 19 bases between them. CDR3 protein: CASSFRFLSGEAFF. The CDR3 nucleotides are TGTGCCAGCAGTTTTAGGTTTTTGAGCGGGGAAGCTTTCTTT.

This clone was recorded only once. The CDR3 sequence is CASSLGTSGGTGADTQYF. The CDR3 coding sequence is TGTGCCAGCAGTTTGGGGACTAGCGGGGGGACCGGAGCAGATACGCAGTATTTT. The V call is TRBV25-1, the J call TRBJ2-3; 15 bases match TRBD2. The CDR3 has 18 amino acids. The germline V gene encodes CDR1 MGHDK and CDR2 SYGVNS. V trimming: 5 bases; J trimming: 4 bases; junction bases outside the gene matches: 10.

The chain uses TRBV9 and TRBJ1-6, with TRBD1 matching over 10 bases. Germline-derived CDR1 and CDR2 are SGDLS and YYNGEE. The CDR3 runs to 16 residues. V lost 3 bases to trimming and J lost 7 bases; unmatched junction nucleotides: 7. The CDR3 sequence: CASSGGQGVENSPLHF. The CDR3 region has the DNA TGTGCCAGCAGCGGCGGACAGGGGGTCGAAAATTCACCCCTCCACTTT.

This CDR3 reads CASSLFQGWGTEAFF. CDR3 in DNA: TGTGCCAGCAGCTTATTTCAGGGTTGGGGCACTGAAGCTTTCTTT. The chain recombines TRBV11-2 with TRBJ1-1; D possibly corresponds to TRBD1 (5 bases). The V gene lost 2 bases and the J gene lost 4 bases, with 14 bases spanning the gap. The germline gives CDR1 SGHAT, CDR2 FQNNGV. CDR3 length: 15 amino acids.

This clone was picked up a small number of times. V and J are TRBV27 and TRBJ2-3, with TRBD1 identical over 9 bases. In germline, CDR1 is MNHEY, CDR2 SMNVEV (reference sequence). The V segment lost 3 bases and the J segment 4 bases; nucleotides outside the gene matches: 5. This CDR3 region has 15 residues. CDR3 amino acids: CASSFDRGGPDTQYF. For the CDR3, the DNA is TGTGCCAGCAGTTTTGACAGGGGGGGACCAGATACGCAGTATTTT.

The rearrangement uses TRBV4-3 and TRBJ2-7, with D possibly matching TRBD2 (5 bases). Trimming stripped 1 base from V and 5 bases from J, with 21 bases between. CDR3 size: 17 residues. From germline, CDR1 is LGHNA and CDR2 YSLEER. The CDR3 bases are TGCGCCAGCAGCCAAGCCGCCCTACTAGGATCGTCCCACGAGCAGTACTTC. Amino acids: CASSQAALLGSSHEQYF.

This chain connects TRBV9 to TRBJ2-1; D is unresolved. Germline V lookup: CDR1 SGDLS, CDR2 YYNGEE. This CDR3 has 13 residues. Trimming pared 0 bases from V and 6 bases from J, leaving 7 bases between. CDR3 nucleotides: TGTGCCAGCAGCGTAGGGCCGATCAATGAGCAGTTCTTC. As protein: CASSVGPINEQFF.

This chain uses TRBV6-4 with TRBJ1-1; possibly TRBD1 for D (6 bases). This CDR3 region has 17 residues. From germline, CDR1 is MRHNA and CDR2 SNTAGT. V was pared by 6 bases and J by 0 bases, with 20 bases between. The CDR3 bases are TGTGCCAGCAGCCCCGAATTAGACAGGATTATGAACACTGAAGCTTTCTTT. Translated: CASSPELDRIMNTEAFF.

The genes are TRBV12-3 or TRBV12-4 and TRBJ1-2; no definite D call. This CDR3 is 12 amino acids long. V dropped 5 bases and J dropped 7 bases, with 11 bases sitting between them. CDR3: CASSPPGGGYTF. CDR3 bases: TGTGCCAGCAGTCCCCCAGGTGGTGGCTACACCTTC.

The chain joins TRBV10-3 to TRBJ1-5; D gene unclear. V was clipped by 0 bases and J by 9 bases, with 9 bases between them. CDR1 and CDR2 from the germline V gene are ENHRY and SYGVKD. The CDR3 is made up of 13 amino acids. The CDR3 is CAISESGDRPQHF. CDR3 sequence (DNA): TGTGCCATCAGTGAGTCGGGAGATAGGCCCCAGCATTTT.

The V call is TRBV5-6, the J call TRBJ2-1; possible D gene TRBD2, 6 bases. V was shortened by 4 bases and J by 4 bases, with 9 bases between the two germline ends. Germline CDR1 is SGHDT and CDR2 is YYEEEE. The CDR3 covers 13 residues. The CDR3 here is CASSRGIYNEQFF. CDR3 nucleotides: TGTGCCAGCAGCCGCGGGATTTACAATGAGCAGTTCTTC.

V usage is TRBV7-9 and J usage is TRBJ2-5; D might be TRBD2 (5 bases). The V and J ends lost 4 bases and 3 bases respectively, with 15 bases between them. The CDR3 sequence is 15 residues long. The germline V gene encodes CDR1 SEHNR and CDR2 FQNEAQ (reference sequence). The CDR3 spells CASSSGKGLEETQYF. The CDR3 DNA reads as TGTGCCAGCAGCTCCGGCAAAGGACTGGAAGAGACCCAGTACTTC.